Following are 22 T cell receptor beta chains from one sample sequenced in a study of radiotherapy plus CTLA-4 blockade in lung cancer (dated by TCRdb to between 2017 and 2018). The receptor library was made with the immunoSEQ multiplex PCR assay. TCRdb stores this immuneACCESS table with in-frame sequences only. Part of the clones is absent; in the studies checked, under half of the shortfall reflects unresolved V genes, and no reason is known for the rest. A total of about 98,000 clones appear in this sample, approximately 85% of them only once. The biggest ten clones account for under 4% of the sample. Material: peripheral blood, obtained from a patient treated with radiotherapy plus ipilimumab. These receptors originate from a human donor with non-small cell lung cancer who had a partial response to radiotherapy plus ipilimumab.

The rearrangement uses TRBV19 and TRBJ1-6; tentatively, D is TRBD1 (6 bases). CDR1 is LNHDA and CDR2 is SQIVND in the germline V gene (reference sequence). The CDR3 consists of 17 residues. Trimming pared 3 bases from V and 6 bases from J, leaving 18 bases between. CDR3 residues: CASSIQHRDTINSPLHF. The DNA of the CDR3 is TGTGCCAGTAGTATTCAACACCGGGACACCATTAATTCACCCCTCCACTTT.

This clone was counted a few times. Other DNA sequences in the sample encode the same CDR3. The CDR3 sequence: CASSLGGGRLNTEAFF. The DNA for the CDR3 is TGCGCCAGCAGCTTGGGTGGAGGGCGATTAAACACTGAAGCTTTCTTT. The chain carries TRBV5-1 and TRBJ1-1; no reliable D call. Trimming cost V 0 bases and J 2 bases, with 14 bases left between them. The germline gives CDR1 SGHRS, CDR2 YFSETQ. The CDR3 extends over 16 amino acids.

This clone was counted once. The chain uses TRBV7-9 and TRBJ2-1; D is possibly TRBD1 (6 bases). Germline lookup yields CDR1 SEHNR and CDR2 FQNEAQ (reference sequence). The ends were cut back, 5 bases at V and 5 bases at J, with 19 bases in the middle. The CDR3 runs to 16 residues. Here the CDR3 DNA reads TGTGCCAGCAGCAGTCGGGACACCTTGGGACACAATGAGCAGTTCTTC. Encoded protein: CASSSRDTLGHNEQFF.

The chain is built from TRBV7-2 and TRBJ1-1; D uncertain. The V and J ends lost 1 base and 5 bases respectively, with 14 bases between them. Germline assignment: CDR1 SGHTA and CDR2 FQGNSA. CDR3 length: 15 residues. The CDR3: CASSLDFGRKTEAFF. The CDR3 bases are TGTGCCAGCAGCTTAGATTTTGGGAGAAAGACTGAAGCTTTCTTT.

The V gene is TRBV7-9, the J gene TRBJ1-2, with 7 bases aligning to TRBD1. V was pared by 1 base and J by 4 bases, with 6 bases of the junction left unmatched. The germline CDR1 and CDR2 sequences are SEHNR and FQNEAQ (reference sequence). This CDR3 region has 15 residues. CDR3 sequence reads: CASSLVGAGGYGYTF. Written as DNA, the CDR3 is TGTGCCAGCAGCTTAGTTGGGGCAGGGGGCTATGGCTACACCTTC.

CDR3 DNA: TGTGCCAGCAGCCCCGTCGGGGCCAACGTCCTGACTTTC. Translation gives CASSPVGANVLTF. V and J are TRBV7-9 and TRBJ2-6; D is unclear. Trimming took 5 bases from V and 4 from J, leaving 6 bases between them. The CDR3 runs to 13 residues. CDR1 and CDR2 from the germline V gene are SEHNR and FQNEAQ (reference sequence).

DNA for the CDR3: TGTGCCAGCAGCCTACAGGGGGCCAGCTCCTACAATGAGCAGTTCTTC. Protein sequence: CASSLQGASSYNEQFF. The V gene is TRBV7-3, the J gene TRBJ2-1, with 9 nucleotides matching TRBD1. After removal of 5 bases from V and 0 bases from J, the junction contained 5 bases not matched to a gene. This CDR3 contains 16 residues. Germline V CDR1 and CDR2: SGHTA, FQGTGA.

The gene calls are TRBV28 and TRBJ1-5, with D unclear. The V gene's germline CDR1 is MDHEN and CDR2 SYDVKM. Trimming took off 2 bases at V and 7 bases at J, with 6 bases between the two ends. This CDR3 has 12 amino acids. The CDR3 sequence: CASSLPRQPQHF. DNA of the CDR3: TGTGCCAGCAGTTTACCGCGGCAGCCCCAGCATTTT.

The gene calls are TRBV28 and TRBJ2-1, with 9 bases identical to TRBD2. This CDR3 has 16 residues. V was pared by 3 bases and J by 9 bases, with 12 bases of the junction left unmatched. Germline CDR1 reads MDHEN; CDR2 reads SYDVKM. The CDR3 nucleotides are TGTGCCAGCAGTTTCCCCTTGGGTAGCGGGAGTGGTGAGCAGTTCTTC. The encoded protein is CASSFPLGSGSGEQFF.

The chain combines TRBV11-3 with TRBJ2-5; 10 nucleotides match TRBD1. Germline CDR1 reads SGHNT; CDR2 reads YENEEA. Unmatched junction bases numbered 13, after V lost 5 bases and J lost 4 bases. The CDR3 extends over 17 amino acids. This CDR3 is CASSLGQGERLRETQYF. The DNA for the CDR3 is TGTGCCAGCAGCCTAGGACAGGGGGAACGACTTAGAGAGACCCAGTACTTC.

The CDR3 sequence is CASSVATGLTDTQYF. In DNA, the CDR3 is TGTGCCAGCAGCGTAGCTACTGGTCTCACAGATACGCAGTATTTT. The chain joins TRBV9 to TRBJ2-3; no reliable D call. Germline assignment: CDR1 SGDLS and CDR2 YYNGEE. The V and J ends lost 0 bases and 2 bases respectively, with 10 bases between them. This CDR3 comprises 15 residues.

This chain connects TRBV27 to TRBJ1-5; 11 bases match TRBD1. Looked up from germline, CDR1 is MNHEY and CDR2 is SMNVEV (reference sequence). The ends lost 5 bases at V and 6 bases at J; junction bases unmatched: 3. The CDR3 is 14 residues long. CDR3 residues: CASSPGTGGQPQHF. DNA of the CDR3: TGTGCCAGCAGTCCCGGGACAGGGGGTCAGCCCCAGCATTTT.

This rearrangement joins TRBV10-3 to TRBJ1-5; 9 bases fit TRBD1. The ends lost 1 base at V and 6 bases at J; junction bases unmatched: 4. The CDR3 is 15 amino acids. Germline V gene sequence: CDR1 ENHRY, CDR2 SYGVKD. The CDR3 sequence is CAISEYRGQGQPQHF. CDR3 nucleotide sequence: TGTGCCATCAGTGAGTACAGGGGGCAGGGTCAGCCCCAGCATTTT.

This clone occurred many times. The chain is built from TRBV6-5 and TRBJ2-7; D perhaps matches TRBD1 (6 bases). V was clipped by 5 bases and J by 2 bases, with 16 bases between them. This CDR3 spans 15 amino acids. Germline CDR1 and CDR2: MNHEY and SVGAGI. The CDR3 region is CASSPSSRGAYEQYF. The CDR3 region has the DNA TGTGCCAGCAGTCCCTCAAGCAGGGGCGCCTACGAGCAGTACTTC.

This clone was observed a handful of times. The chain links TRBV28 to TRBJ1-6; the D gene is possibly TRBD1 (5 bases). The germline CDR1 and CDR2 sequences are MDHEN and SYDVKM. The CDR3 contains 16 residues. V dropped 7 bases and J dropped 11 bases, with 24 bases sitting between them. The CDR3: CASILGGLMSFAPLHF. CDR3 sequence (DNA): TGTGCCAGCATTCTGGGGGGGTTAATGAGCTTCGCACCCCTCCACTTT. The full variable domain, with the rest looked up from reference TRBV28 and TRBJ1-6, is DVKVTQSSRYLVKRTGEKVFLECVQDMDHENMFWYRQDPGLGLRLIYFSYDVKMKEKGDIPEGYSVSREKKERFSLILESASTNQTSMYLCASILGGLMSFAPLHFGNGTRLTVT.

This chain connects TRBV6-5 to TRBJ1-1; TRBD1 matches 8 bases. Germline CDR1 reads MNHEY; CDR2 reads SVGAGI. The CDR3 runs 15 residues. The J segment lost 4 bases and the V segment lost 5 bases, leaving 9 bases of the junction unmatched. CDR3 DNA sequence: TGTGCCAGCAGTGGACAGGACAGGGTAGGCACTGAAGCTTTCTTT. Protein sequence: CASSGQDRVGTEAFF.

The chain recombines TRBV5-4 with TRBJ2-1; 10 nucleotides line up with TRBD2. After removal of 3 bases from V and 4 bases from J, the junction contained 4 bases not matched to a gene. The CDR3 runs to 15 residues. CDR1 and CDR2 from the germline V gene are SGHNT and YYREEE (reference sequence). The CDR3 protein is CASSYSGGLYNEQFF. CDR3 sequence (DNA): TGTGCCAGCAGCTATAGCGGGGGGTTGTACAATGAGCAGTTCTTC.

V usage is TRBV5-1 and J usage is TRBJ1-1; 7 bases are a match to TRBD1. The CDR3 covers 14 residues. Germline CDR1 and CDR2: SGHRS and YFSETQ. The ends lost 5 bases at V and 0 bases at J; junction bases unmatched: 4. This CDR3 reads CASRPTGMNTEAFF. CDR3 bases: TGCGCCAGCAGGCCGACAGGGATGAACACTGAAGCTTTCTTT.

This clone has a single count. The chain joins TRBV18 to TRBJ1-3; possible D gene TRBD1, 5 bases. The length of the CDR3 is 17 residues. V was clipped by 3 bases and J by 1 base, with 16 bases between them. Per the germline V gene, CDR1 is KGHSH and CDR2 is LQKENI. CDR3: CASSPGQGLRSGNTIYF. The CDR3 DNA sequence: TGTGCCAGCTCACCCGGGCAGGGTTTACGATCTGGAAACACCATATATTTT.

The J gene is TRBJ2-7, the V gene TRBV6-6; 7 nucleotides align to TRBD1. V shed 7 bases, J shed 6 bases, and the junction held 6 bases outside the gene matches. The CDR3 length is 12 residues. From germline, CDR1 is MNHNY and CDR2 SVGAGI (reference sequence). The CDR3: CASKTGSFEQYF. The CDR3 region has the DNA TGTGCCAGCAAGACAGGGTCTTTCGAGCAGTACTTC.

The V and J genes are TRBV6-1 and TRBJ2-1, with 10 bases aligning to TRBD2. CDR3 length equals 13 residues. V shed 6 bases, J shed 9 bases, and the junction held 5 bases outside the gene matches. Germline lookup yields CDR1 MNHNS and CDR2 SASEGT. The CDR3 reads CASRTSGRGEQFF. CDR3 coding DNA: TGTGCCAGCAGGACCAGCGGGAGGGGTGAGCAGTTCTTC.

The chain uses TRBV4-1 and TRBJ2-7; D might be TRBD1 (6 bases). The CDR3 is made up of 13 amino acids. The germline V and J ends were trimmed by 1 base and 4 bases, with 8 bases remaining between them. CDR1 MGHRA and CDR2 YSYEKL come from the germline V gene. This CDR3 is CASSQGGGYEQYF. In nucleotides, the CDR3 is TGCGCCAGCAGCCAAGGAGGGGGATACGAGCAGTACTTC.